This T cell receptor (beta chain) was profiled in a study of cytomegalovirus exposure and HLA in healthy donors. Trimming cost V 0 bases and J 2 bases, with 11 bases left between them. This CDR3 is built from 15 residues. The germline V gene encodes CDR1 SGHTS and CDR2 YDEGEE. Primers: 60 Vbeta forward and 13 Jbeta reverse. Here immunoSEQ multiplex PCR was the method, and the copy in TCRdb shows in-frame clones only, minus some. The table records almost 200,000 clones, 79% of them present only once. On this clone itself: Antigen specificity is unknown.

Broader study findings: Certain sequence variants were highly shared and formed a cluster, and this cluster was likely a sequencing artifact.

The rearrangement links TRBV5-8 to TRBJ1-1; D is undetermined. Input material: PBMCs. The receptor was derived from a woman aged 30 to 39 in good health and CMV-seropositive. The CDR3 coding sequence is TGTGCCAGCAGCTTGGCCGGTCGGGGAAACACTGAAGCTTTCTTT. It specifies CASSLAGRGNTEAFF.